Presented here are 19 T cell receptor beta chains from one specimen sequenced in a study of blood T cell repertoires in COVID-19. Assay used: immunoSEQ multiplex PCR; TCRdb lists only in-frame clones, some missing. Of about 130,000 clones in the sample, 65% to 90% were seen once. Sequencing was carried out using peripheral blood. These receptors were collected from a woman aged 60 to 75 with active or convalescent COVID-19.

The chain has TRBV14 and TRBJ2-1, with 8 bases matching TRBD1. The CDR3 is made up of 15 amino acids. With 4 bases clipped from V and 1 base from J, the junction kept 3 bases outside the gene matches. Germline V CDR1 and CDR2: SGHDN, FVKESK. Written as DNA, the CDR3 is TGTGCCAGCAGCCTCCGGGACAGGTCCTACAATGAGCAGTTCTTC. This translates into CASSLRDRSYNEQFF.

J is TRBJ2-2 and V is TRBV30, with 14 positions matching TRBD2. Germline CDR1 and CDR2: GTSNPN and SVGIG (reference sequence). The CDR3 covers 14 residues. V trimming: 8 bases; J trimming: 6 bases; junction bases outside the gene matches: 5. CDR3: CAHGLAGGPGELFF. CDR3 coding DNA: TGTGCCCACGGACTAGCGGGAGGTCCCGGGGAGCTGTTTTTT.

The chain uses TRBV24-1 and TRBJ2-1; 11 nucleotides agree with TRBD2. The CDR3 contains 16 residues. Germline V lookup: CDR1 KGHDR, CDR2 SFDVKD. Trimming cost V 4 bases and J 4 bases; bases outside gene matches: 5. For the CDR3, the DNA is TGTGCCACCAGTGACACACGACTAGCGGGGTACAATGAGCAGTTCTTC. This encodes CATSDTRLAGYNEQFF.

Here the CDR3 reads CASSFGQGAKNTEAFF. CDR3 nucleotides: TGTGCCAGCAGCTTCGGACAGGGGGCTAAGAACACTGAAGCTTTCTTT. V gene TRBV5-6 combines with J gene TRBJ1-1; TRBD1 aligns across 11 bases. This CDR3 comprises 16 residues. Germline V lookup: CDR1 SGHDT, CDR2 YYEEEE. The ends lost 2 bases at V and 1 base at J; junction bases unmatched: 4.

This chain uses TRBV4-3 with TRBJ2-1; possible D gene TRBD2, 7 bases. Germline CDR1 and CDR2: LGHNA and YSLEER. The CDR3 runs to 16 residues. Trimming pared 1 base from V and 7 bases from J, leaving 17 bases between. For the CDR3, the DNA is TGCGCCAGCAGCCAAGGCGGGGAGGGGGGTAGGAATGAGCAGTTCTTC. It encodes CASSQGGEGGRNEQFF.

The rearrangement uses TRBV19 and TRBJ2-5; a possible D gene is TRBD1 (5 bases). CDR3 length: 14 residues. The V gene's germline CDR1 is LNHDA and CDR2 SQIVND (reference sequence). Trimming took 6 bases from V and 1 from J, leaving 12 bases between them. The CDR3 loop is CASRNTGLQETQYF. CDR3 sequence (DNA): TGTGCCAGTAGGAACACAGGCCTCCAAGAGACCCAGTACTTC.

The chain recombines TRBV6-2 or TRBV6-3 with TRBJ2-2; TRBD2 is a possible D gene (5 bases). Germline V CDR1 and CDR2: MNHEY, SVGEGT. The CDR3 runs 15 residues. The V end was cut by 6 bases, the J end by 5 bases, with 16 bases between. The CDR3, as DNA: TGTGCCAGCAGCCAGGCGGGTTCGGGAACCGGGGAGCTGTTTTTT. Its protein product is CASSQAGSGTGELFF.

The chain carries TRBV30 and TRBJ1-2; tentative D call: TRBD1 (5 bases). In germline, CDR1 is GTSNPN, CDR2 SVGIG (reference sequence). Trimming stripped 7 bases from V and 8 bases from J, with 17 bases between. CDR3 length: 12 residues. The CDR3 here is CASTERRSGYTF. Written as DNA, the CDR3 is TGTGCCTCGACAGAGAGACGTAGCGGCTACACCTTC.

The rearrangement joins TRBV11-2 to TRBJ1-2; a weak D match, TRBD1 (6 bases). The CDR3 is 15 amino acids. V lost 1 base and J 7 bases, leaving 16 bases between the germline ends. Germline CDR1 reads SGHAT; CDR2 reads FQNNGV. CDR3 loop: CASSLAAGAEAGYTF. The CDR3 DNA reads as TGTGCCAGCAGCTTAGCCGCAGGGGCCGAGGCTGGCTACACCTTC.

The rearrangement links TRBV6-6 to TRBJ1-5; no firm D call. The CDR3 has 12 amino acids. Trimming took off 5 bases at V and 7 bases at J, with 9 bases between the two ends. Germline V gene data show CDR1 as MNHNY and CDR2 as SVGAGI (reference sequence). The CDR3 protein is CASSREKQPQHF. The DNA for the CDR3 is TGTGCCAGCAGTAGGGAGAAGCAGCCCCAGCATTTT.

The rearrangement links TRBV28 to TRBJ2-7, with D tentatively TRBD2 (6 bases). The CDR3 totals 15 residues. The V and J ends lost 0 bases and 1 base respectively, with 10 bases between them. Germline assignment: CDR1 MDHEN and CDR2 SYDVKM. The CDR3 DNA sequence: TGTGCCAGCAGTTTATGGTCGGGAGTTTCCTACGAGCAGTACTTC. It specifies CASSLWSGVSYEQYF.

The chain couples TRBV7-2 to TRBJ2-5; TRBD2 is a possible D gene (6 bases). Per the germline V gene, CDR1 is SGHTA and CDR2 is FQGNSA. The CDR3 runs to 14 residues. V lost 6 bases to trimming and J lost 7 bases, with 18 bases between them. CDR3 bases: TGTGCCAGCAGAATACTTACTAGCTTTGTGACCCAGTACTTC. Translated, it gives CASRILTSFVTQYF.

The chain couples TRBV7-9 to TRBJ1-1; D is unclear. CDR3 length: 13 residues. Germline-derived CDR1 and CDR2 are SEHNR and FQNEAQ (reference sequence). V was cut by 2 bases and J by 4 bases, with 8 bases left in between. The CDR3 sequence is CASSLYVGTEAFF. The CDR3 DNA reads as TGTGCCAGCAGCTTATATGTCGGCACTGAAGCTTTCTTT.

The rearrangement joins TRBV27 to TRBJ2-3, with TRBD2 matching over 12 bases. The CDR3 covers 18 residues. The V gene's germline CDR1 is MNHEY and CDR2 SMNVEV (reference sequence). After removal of 5 bases from V and 7 bases from J, the junction contained 16 bases not matched to a gene. CDR3 in amino acids: CASSRLAGGPPTFYTQYF. Here the CDR3 DNA reads TGTGCCAGCAGTCGGCTAGCGGGGGGGCCACCTACTTTTTATACGCAGTATTTT.

V is TRBV5-1 and J is TRBJ2-1; perhaps TRBD1 as D (6 bases). This CDR3 region has 14 residues. The germline V and J ends were trimmed by 0 bases and 6 bases, with 10 bases remaining between them. Per germline, CDR1 SGHRS and CDR2 YFSETQ. For the CDR3, the DNA is TGCGCCAGCAGCTTGGGGACAGCCCGCAATGAGCAGTTCTTC. This gives the protein CASSLGTARNEQFF.

V is TRBV30 and J is TRBJ1-2; D not certain. CDR3 length: 12 amino acids. CDR1 is GTSNPN, CDR2 SVGIG, per germline (reference sequence). V shed 0 bases and J shed 8 bases, with 10 bases lying between them. This chain's CDR3 is CAWSVQSSGYTF. DNA of the CDR3: TGTGCCTGGAGTGTACAAAGTTCGGGCTACACCTTC.

The sample holds a few counts of this clone. The CDR3 reads CASSLLQGVSSPLHF. The CDR3 DNA reads TGTGCCAGCAGCTTATTGCAGGGTGTGAGTTCACCCCTCCACTTT. The genes are TRBV13 and TRBJ1-6; a possible D gene is TRBD1 (5 bases). The ends were cut back, 2 bases at V and 9 bases at J, with 14 bases in the middle. Germline CDR1 reads PRHDT; CDR2 reads FYEKMQ (reference sequence). This CDR3 is 15 amino acids long.

The rearrangement uses TRBV6-5 and TRBJ2-2; D ambiguous. Germline V gene sequence: CDR1 MNHEY, CDR2 SVGAGI. The ends were cut back, 3 bases at V and 8 bases at J, with 10 bases in the middle. This CDR3 is 13 amino acids long. CDR3 bases: TGTGCCAGCAGTTATCGGGTCGCGGGGGAGCTGTTTTTT. It codes for CASSYRVAGELFF.

This clone was observed a few times. This sequence joins TRBV5-8 and TRBJ2-5; D call uncertain. The germline CDR1 and CDR2 sequences are SGHTS and YDEGEE. The CDR3 consists of 14 residues. Trimming stripped 0 bases from V and 4 bases from J, with 10 bases between. CDR3 bases: TGTGCCAGCAGCTTGGAGCAGGCTTTAGAGACCCAGTACTTC. Amino acid sequence: CASSLEQALETQYF.